The 8 T cell receptor beta chains below were found in one sample sequenced in a study of PD-1 blockade in classical Hodgkin lymphoma. The patients all showed relapse after autologous stem cell transplantation, while their brentuximab vedotin exposure varied. The table came from immunoSEQ multiplex PCR; TCRdb's copy has only in-frame clones and leaves some out. In the table there are 20,000 to 30,000 clones, around 80% of which are singletons. The source material was peripheral blood mononuclear cells (PBMCs), sampled before the second cycle of nivolumab. The origin of the receptors is a human donor with classical Hodgkin lymphoma.

The chain employs TRBV7-9 and TRBJ1-1, with TRBD1 matching 9 bases. J lost 5 bases, V lost 5 bases, and 12 bases had no gene match. The CDR3 sequence is 16 residues long. CDR1 and CDR2 from the germline V gene are SEHNR and FQNEAQ (reference sequence). This chain's CDR3 is CASSNHRGPEGTEAFF. The CDR3 DNA reads TGTGCCAGCAGCAACCACAGGGGGCCCGAAGGGACTGAAGCTTTCTTT.

This clone was found once. This chain uses TRBV6-6 with TRBJ2-3; TRBD1 matches at 7 bases. This CDR3 contains 14 residues. Per the germline V gene, CDR1 is MNHNY and CDR2 is SVGAGI (reference sequence). Trimming removed 7 bases from V and 0 bases from J; junction bases left unmatched: 4. CDR3 coding DNA: TGTGCCAGCAAGGGGACAGCTAGCACAGATACGCAGTATTTT. Encoded protein: CASKGTASTDTQYF.

The chain links TRBV21-1 to TRBJ1-2. TRBV21-1 constitutes a pseudogene. There are 20 residues in the CDR3. In DNA form, the CDR3 reads TGTGCCAGCAGCCCGATAAAGGGGGGGGGAGTTTCCTCTACTAACTATGGCTACACCTTC. Its protein product is CASSPIKGGGVSSTNYGYTF.

The V call is TRBV7-2, the J call TRBJ2-5; tentative D call: TRBD1 (5 bases). The germline V and J ends were trimmed by 2 bases and 7 bases, with 14 bases remaining between them. Germline assignment: CDR1 SGHTA and CDR2 FQGNSA. This CDR3 region has 14 residues. The CDR3 reads CASSLNQGSGTQYF. Here the CDR3 DNA reads TGTGCCAGCAGCTTAAACCAGGGCTCCGGGACCCAGTACTTC. Using reference TRBV7-2 and TRBJ2-5 for the parts outside the CDR3, the full variable domain is GAGVSQSPSNKVTEKGKDVELRCDPISGHTALYWYRQSLGQGLEFLIYFQGNSAPDKSGLPSDRFSAERTGGSVSTLTIQRTQQEDSAVYLCASSLNQGSGTQYFGPGTRLLVL.

This clone came up once. V gene TRBV6-6 combines with J gene TRBJ1-2; 7 nucleotides agree with TRBD1. The CDR3 extends over 13 amino acids. Unmatched junction bases numbered 7, after V lost 10 bases and J lost 2 bases. Per germline, CDR1 MNHNY and CDR2 SVGAGI (reference sequence). The CDR3, as DNA: TGTGCCACCCAGCAGGGGGGGAACTATGGCTACACCTTC. Protein: CATQQGGNYGYTF.

This chain connects TRBV7-9 to TRBJ1-5, with no clear D. The V gene lost 3 bases and the J gene lost 2 bases, with 14 bases spanning the gap. The CDR3 covers 16 residues. The V gene's germline CDR1 is SEHNR and CDR2 FQNEAQ (reference sequence). The CDR3 is CASSFGGPGGNQPQHF. In DNA, the CDR3 is TGTGCCAGCAGCTTCGGTGGGCCTGGGGGCAATCAGCCCCAGCATTTT.

The V call is TRBV6-5, the J call TRBJ1-6; no firm D call. The germline V gene encodes CDR1 MNHEY and CDR2 SVGAGI. The V and J ends lost 2 bases and 5 bases respectively, with 7 bases between them. The CDR3 is 14 amino acids. The CDR3: CASSYGPDNSPLHF. CDR3 coding DNA: TGTGCCAGCAGTTACGGGCCGGATAATTCACCCCTCCACTTT.

The chain couples TRBV7-2 to TRBJ2-6; TRBD2 matches at 11 bases. The junction had 4 bases not matched to a gene; V was cut back by 1 base and J by 2 bases. Germline CDR1 is SGHTA and CDR2 is FQGNSA. The CDR3 loop spans 18 amino acids. The DNA of the CDR3 is TGTGCCAGCAGCTTAGTGTCTAGCGGGGGGACTGGGGCCAACGTCCTGACTTTC. Translating it yields CASSLVSSGGTGANVLTF.